Listed below are T cell receptor beta chains from one sample, sequenced in a study of human T cells and chemical hapten exposure. TCRdb re-derived calls from the RACE reads in MiXCR, one entry per CDR3 protein. Among around 150,000 distinct CDR3 sequences, about 30% were seen once, and the ten largest hold 2% to 2.5%. The sequences come from whole blood, collected in connection with sensitization to the hapten diphenylcyclopropenone (DPC). The receptors originated from a woman aged 18-30 years with alopecia areata. Some clones in this sample may be carry-over from other donors' samples. The CDR3 runs from the conserved cysteine through the conserved F or W. Each record gives: clone size, J gene, D gene, V gene, CDR3 DNA, CDR3 protein. D genes are given only for firm matches. Clone size is shown for a subset of rows, as once, few, many or a class of expanded clone.

clone size: .; J gene: TRBJ2-7; D gene: .; V gene: TRBV7-2; CDR3 DNA: TGTGCCAGCAGCTTAGACGTCTACGAGCAGTACTTC; CDR3 protein: CASSLDVYEQYF
clone size: few; J gene: TRBJ1-1; D gene: .; V gene: TRBV7-9; CDR3 DNA: TGTGCCAGCAGCTTATCCGTGATCACTGAAGCTTTCTTT; CDR3 protein: CASSLSVITEAFF
clone size: few; J gene: TRBJ2-5; D gene: .; V gene: TRBV15; CDR3 DNA: TGTGCCACCAGCAGAGAGAGAGGACGGACACAAGAGACCCAGTACTTC; CDR3 protein: CATSRERGRTQETQYF
clone size: .; J gene: TRBJ1-3; D gene: .; V gene: TRBV4-3; CDR3 DNA: TGCGCCAGCAGCCTCGCGGACCCCCGACGATACTCTGGAAACACCATATATTTT; CDR3 protein: CASSLADPRRYSGNTIYF
clone size: few; J gene: TRBJ2-3; D gene: TRBD1; V gene: TRBV12-3/TRBV12-4; CDR3 DNA: TGTGCCAGCAGACCCATCAATAGACAGGGGATAAGAGATACGCAGTATTTT; CDR3 protein: CASRPINRQGIRDTQYF
clone size: few; J gene: TRBJ1-1; D gene: .; V gene: TRBV18; CDR3 DNA: TGTGCCAGCTCAAGGGAGAGGACTGAAGCTTTCTTT; CDR3 protein: CASSRERTEAFF
clone size: .; J gene: TRBJ2-1; D gene: TRBD1; V gene: TRBV5-1; CDR3 DNA: TGCGCCAGCAGCACGACCGGGACAGGGGACAATGAGCAGTTCTTC; CDR3 protein: CASSTTGTGDNEQFF
clone size: few; J gene: TRBJ1-1; D gene: TRBD1; V gene: TRBV12-3/TRBV12-4; CDR3 DNA: TGTGCCAGCAGACGGGACAGTCCGAATGAAGCTTTCTTT; CDR3 protein: CASRRDSPNEAFF
clone size: .; J gene: TRBJ2-4; D gene: .; V gene: TRBV5-1; CDR3 DNA: TGCGCCAGCAGACCGGAAGGGACGGTCAAAAACATTCAGTACTTC; CDR3 protein: CASRPEGTVKNIQYF
clone size: once; J gene: TRBJ2-7; D gene: TRBD1; V gene: TRBV4-3; CDR3 DNA: TGCGCCAGCAGCCACCTGACAGGGGCCTACGAGCAGTACTTC; CDR3 protein: CASSHLTGAYEQYF
clone size: .; J gene: TRBJ1-1; D gene: .; V gene: TRBV27; CDR3 DNA: TGTGCCAGCAGTTTACCCGGCGCTAAAGCTTTCTTT; CDR3 protein: CASSLPGAKAFF
clone size: few; J gene: TRBJ2-3; D gene: .; V gene: TRBV2; CDR3 DNA: TGTGCCAGCAGTGCGGGACCATACACAGATACGCAGTATTTT; CDR3 protein: CASSAGPYTDTQYF
clone size: .; J gene: TRBJ1-1; D gene: .; V gene: TRBV7-8; CDR3 DNA: TGTGCCAGCAGCTTAGTCGTAAGGGAAGCTTTCTTT; CDR3 protein: CASSLVVREAFF
clone size: few; J gene: TRBJ2-1; D gene: TRBD2; V gene: TRBV20-1; CDR3 DNA: TGCAGTGCCCCCTCTAGCGGGGGGTTCCTGGGCACCAATGAGCAGTTCTTC; CDR3 protein: CSAPSSGGFLGTNEQFF
clone size: .; J gene: TRBJ2-7; D gene: .; V gene: TRBV5-1; CDR3 DNA: TGCGCCAGCAGCTTGGCGCGGAGTTCCTCCGAGCAGTACTTC; CDR3 protein: CASSLARSSSEQYF
clone size: few; J gene: TRBJ1-2; D gene: .; V gene: TRBV29-1; CDR3 DNA: TGCAGCGTTGAAGATCGCAGGGGCTACGGCTACACCTTC; CDR3 protein: CSVEDRRGYGYTF
clone size: .; J gene: TRBJ2-3; D gene: .; V gene: TRBV4-3; CDR3 DNA: TGCGCCAGCAGCCAAGCCGTCGGCGGAGGCACAGATACGCAGTATTTT; CDR3 protein: CASSQAVGGGTDTQYF
clone size: .; J gene: TRBJ2-1; D gene: .; V gene: TRBV29-1; CDR3 DNA: TGCAGCGTTGAAGGGCTAGCCCAAGGCTCCTACAATGAGCAGTTCTTC; CDR3 protein: CSVEGLAQGSYNEQFF
clone size: few; J gene: TRBJ1-5; D gene: TRBD1; V gene: TRBV2; CDR3 DNA: TGTGCCAGCAGAAACCGGGACAGGGGTGATGAGCCCCAGCATTTT; CDR3 protein: CASRNRDRGDEPQHF
clone size: .; J gene: TRBJ2-7; D gene: .; V gene: TRBV2; CDR3 DNA: TGTGCCAGCAGTGAGGAGTCGAGCAGGGCCCCCTACGAGCAGTACTTC; CDR3 protein: CASSEESSRAPYEQYF
clone size: many; J gene: TRBJ2-5; D gene: .; V gene: TRBV9; CDR3 DNA: TGTGCCAGCAGCGCTCTTATACAAGAGACCCAGTACTTC; CDR3 protein: CASSALIQETQYF
clone size: .; J gene: TRBJ2-7; D gene: .; V gene: TRBV12-3/TRBV12-4; CDR3 DNA: TGTGCCAGCAGTGTGATAGGCGGTGCGTACGAGCAGTACTTC; CDR3 protein: CASSVIGGAYEQYF
clone size: .; J gene: TRBJ1-1; D gene: .; V gene: TRBV7-9; CDR3 DNA: TGTGCCAGCAGCTTAGAATCCAGGCGCGGGCAAGGAGCTTTCTTT; CDR3 protein: CASSLESRRGQGAFF
clone size: .; J gene: TRBJ2-3; D gene: .; V gene: TRBV4-3; CDR3 DNA: TGCGCCAGCAGCCAAGATCAGCGGCGGGTTTTCACGCAGTATTTT; CDR3 protein: CASSQDQRRVFTQYF
clone size: .; J gene: TRBJ2-7; D gene: .; V gene: TRBV6-4; CDR3 DNA: TGTGCCAGCAGTGAGACCGCCACCTCCTACGAGCAGTACTTC; CDR3 protein: CASSETATSYEQYF
clone size: many; J gene: TRBJ2-3; D gene: TRBD1; V gene: TRBV6-2/TRBV6-3; CDR3 DNA: TGTGCCAGCAGTGCCACGACAGGGGGCGCGGATACGCAGTATTTT; CDR3 protein: CASSATTGGADTQYF
clone size: .; J gene: TRBJ2-7; D gene: .; V gene: TRBV25-1; CDR3 DNA: TGTGCCAGCAGTGAATCGAACCCCGGGACACGGGACTACGAGCAGTACTTC; CDR3 protein: CASSESNPGTRDYEQYF
clone size: .; J gene: TRBJ2-7; D gene: .; V gene: TRBV10-3; CDR3 DNA: TGTGCCATCGAGACCGGCTCCTACGAGCAGTACTTC; CDR3 protein: CAIETGSYEQYF
clone size: .; J gene: TRBJ2-1; D gene: TRBD2; V gene: TRBV11-2; CDR3 DNA: TGTGCCAGCAGCTTAGAACAGCGGGGGGGAATTGAGCAGTTCTTC; CDR3 protein: CASSLEQRGGIEQFF
clone size: .; J gene: TRBJ2-5; D gene: .; V gene: TRBV27; CDR3 DNA: TGTGCCAGCAGTTTGGTTGGGGGCGAAGAGACCCAGTACTTC; CDR3 protein: CASSLVGGEETQYF